This TCR beta chain was sequenced in a study of T cell changes during pregnancy in multiple sclerosis (dated by TCRdb to the late 2010s). Notes on the research overall: The study looked at changes in the T cell repertoire across pregnancy in women with multiple sclerosis.

Regarding this clone: Its antigen is not yet known. Base-call qualities are not available, and no considerably larger clone is one nucleotide away.

The library was obtained by the immunoSEQ multiplex PCR assay. Drawn from immuneACCESS, this table holds only the in-frame rearrangements with V and J called that TCRdb kept. Clones are partly lost; checked studies trace under half to an unresolved V gene and leave the rest unexplained. The sample table shows roughly 100,000 clones, and roughly nine tenths are seen once. Of the sample, around 1.6% is held by the ten largest clones. The germline V gene sets CDR1 to MGHRA and CDR2 to YSYEKL. V is reduced by 0 bases and J by 7 bases, leaving a spacing of 12 bases between them. The CDR3 starts with the cysteine, ends with the phenylalanine, and has 15 residues. The read is trimmed to its CDR3 DNA, 45 bases read in frame from base 1.

The chain links TRBV4-1 with TRBJ1-4; perhaps TRBD1 is the D gene, with 5 bases matching. The starting material was peripheral blood, obtained before pregnancy. This receptor was obtained from a female donor with multiple sclerosis, enrolled in a pregnancy study. The CDR3 has the sequence CASSQDRVGGEKLFF. The DNA sequence is as follows: TGCGCCAGCAGCCAAGACCGTGTGGGGGGTGAAAAACTGTTTTTT.